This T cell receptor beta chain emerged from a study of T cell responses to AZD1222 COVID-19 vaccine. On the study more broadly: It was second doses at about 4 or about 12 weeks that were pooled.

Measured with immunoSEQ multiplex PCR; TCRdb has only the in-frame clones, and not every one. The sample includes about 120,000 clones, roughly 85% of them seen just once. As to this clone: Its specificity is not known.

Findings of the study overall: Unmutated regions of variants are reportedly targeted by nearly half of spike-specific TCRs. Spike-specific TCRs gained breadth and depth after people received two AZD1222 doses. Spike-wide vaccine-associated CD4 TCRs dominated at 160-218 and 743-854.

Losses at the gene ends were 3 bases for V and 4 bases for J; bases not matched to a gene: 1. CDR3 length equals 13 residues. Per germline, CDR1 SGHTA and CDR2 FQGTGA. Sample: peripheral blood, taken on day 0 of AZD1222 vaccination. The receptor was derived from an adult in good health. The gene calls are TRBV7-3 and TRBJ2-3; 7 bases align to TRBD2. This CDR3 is CASSLGGADTQYF. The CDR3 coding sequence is TGTGCCAGCAGCTTGGGAGGGGCAGATACGCAGTATTTT.